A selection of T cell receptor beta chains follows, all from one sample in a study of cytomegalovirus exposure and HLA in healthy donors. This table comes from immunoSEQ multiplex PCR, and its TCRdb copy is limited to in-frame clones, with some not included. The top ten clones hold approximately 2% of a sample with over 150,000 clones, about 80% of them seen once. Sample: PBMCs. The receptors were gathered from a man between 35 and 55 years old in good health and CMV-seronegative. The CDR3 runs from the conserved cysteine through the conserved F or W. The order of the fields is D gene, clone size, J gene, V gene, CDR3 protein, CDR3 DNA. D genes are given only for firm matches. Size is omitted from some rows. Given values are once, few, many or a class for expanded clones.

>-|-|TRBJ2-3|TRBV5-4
CASSRLAEASTDTQYF
TGTGCCAGCAGCCGCTTAGCGGAAGCTAGCACAGATACGCAGTATTTT
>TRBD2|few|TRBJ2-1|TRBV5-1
CASRRFQRLAGDDNEQFF
TGCGCCAGCAGACGCTTCCAGCGACTAGCGGGAGACGACAATGAGCAGTTCTTC
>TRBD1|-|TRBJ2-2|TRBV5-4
CASSPGQGREELFF
TGTGCCAGCAGCCCGGGACAGGGTAGGGAGGAGCTGTTTTTT
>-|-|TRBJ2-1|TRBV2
CAGGLASMGEQFF
TGTGCCGGAGGGCTAGCGAGTATGGGTGAGCAGTTCTTC
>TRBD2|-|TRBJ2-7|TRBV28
CASHKAGVVYEQYF
TGTGCCAGTCACAAAGCGGGGGTGGTCTACGAGCAGTACTTC
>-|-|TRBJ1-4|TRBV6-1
CASSNRDNSEKLFF
TGTGCCAGCAGTAATCGGGACAACTCAGAAAAACTGTTTTTT
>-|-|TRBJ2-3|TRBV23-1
CASSQSVRDCTTDTQYF
TGCGCCAGCAGTCAATCCGTGCGGGACTGCACCACAGATACGCAGTATTTT
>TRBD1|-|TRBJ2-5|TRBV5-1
CASSSGQGRGTQYF
TGCGCCAGCAGCTCGGGACAGGGGCGGGGGACCCAGTACTTC
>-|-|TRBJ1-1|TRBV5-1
CASSQYGDTEAFF
TGCGCCAGCAGCCAGTACGGGGACACTGAAGCTTTCTTT
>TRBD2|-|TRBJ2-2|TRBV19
CATTRGRVTGELFF
TGTGCCACCACCCGCGGGAGGGTCACCGGGGAGCTGTTTTTT
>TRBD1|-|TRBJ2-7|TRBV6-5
CASSLGTGSEQYF
TGTGCCAGCAGCCTCGGGACAGGGAGCGAGCAGTACTTC
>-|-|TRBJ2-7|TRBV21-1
CASSKPSRWEFLIEQYF
TGTGCCAGCAGCAAACCCTCTCGTTGGGAGTTTCTTATCGAGCAGTACTTC
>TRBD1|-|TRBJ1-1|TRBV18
CASSPRDRDSGAFF
TGTGCCAGCTCACCCCGGGACAGGGACTCAGGGGCTTTCTTT
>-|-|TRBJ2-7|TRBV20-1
CSAREGYEQYF
TGCAGTGCTAGGGAGGGCTACGAGCAGTACTTC
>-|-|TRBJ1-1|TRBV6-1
CASSVVLNTEAFF
TGTGCCAGCAGTGTAGTCTTGAACACTGAAGCTTTCTTT
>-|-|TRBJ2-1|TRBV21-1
CASSNLRTSGPNNEQFF
TGTGCCAGCAGCAACCTTCGGACTAGCGGTCCGAACAATGAGCAGTTCTTC
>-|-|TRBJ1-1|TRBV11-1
CASSLYLNTEAFF
TGTGCCAGCAGCTTATATCTGAACACTGAAGCTTTCTTT
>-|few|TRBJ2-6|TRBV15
CATRAGLWANVLTF
TGTGCCACCAGGGCAGGGCTCTGGGCCAACGTCCTGACTTTC
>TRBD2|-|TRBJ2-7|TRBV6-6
CASSASGPYEQYF
TGTGCCAGCTCCGCTAGCGGGCCCTACGAGCAGTACTTC
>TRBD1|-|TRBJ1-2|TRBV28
CATENRGVSYGYTF
TGTGCCACCGAGAACAGGGGGGTTAGCTATGGCTACACCTTC
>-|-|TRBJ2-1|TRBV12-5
CASGLAHRANEQFF
TGTGCTAGTGGTTTGGCACACAGGGCCAATGAGCAGTTCTTC
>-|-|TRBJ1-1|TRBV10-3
CAISELTGNTEAFF
TGTGCCATCAGTGAGCTGACGGGGAACACTGAAGCTTTCTTT
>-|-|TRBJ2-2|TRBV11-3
CASSLLAGELFF
TGTGCCAGCAGCCTCCTAGCCGGGGAGCTGTTTTTT
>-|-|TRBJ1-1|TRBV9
CASSVMAGNTEAFF
TGTGCCAGCAGCGTTATGGCAGGGAACACTGAAGCTTTCTTT
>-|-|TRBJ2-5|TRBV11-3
CASSRGGQETQYF
TGTGCCAGCAGCCGGGGAGGTCAAGAGACCCAGTACTTC
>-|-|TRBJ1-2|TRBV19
CASSGSYSYGYTF
TGTGCCAGTAGCGGATCCTACAGCTATGGCTACACCTTC
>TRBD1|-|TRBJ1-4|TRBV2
CASSGSPGQGNEKLFF
TGTGCCAGCAGTGGATCCCCGGGACAGGGGAATGAAAAACTGTTTTTT
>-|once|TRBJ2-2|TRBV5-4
CASSWGFTGELFF
TGTGCCAGCAGCTGGGGCTTCACCGGGGAGCTGTTTTTT
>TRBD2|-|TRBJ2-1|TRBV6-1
CASRKAGSSYNEQFF
TGTGCCAGCAGGAAAGCGGGGAGCTCCTACAATGAGCAGTTCTTC
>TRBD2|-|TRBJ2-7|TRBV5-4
CASSQSRTSGRNEQYF
TGTGCCAGCAGCCAGAGCCGGACTAGCGGGAGGAACGAGCAGTACTTC
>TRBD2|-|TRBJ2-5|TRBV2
CASSAPGLALKETQYF
TGTGCCAGCAGTGCCCCGGGACTAGCTTTGAAAGAGACCCAGTACTTC
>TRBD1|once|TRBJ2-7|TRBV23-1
CASTPPGQVYEQYF
TGCGCCAGCACCCCCCCGGGACAGGTCTACGAGCAGTACTTC
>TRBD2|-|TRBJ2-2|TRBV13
CASTELAGIANTGELFF
TGTGCCAGCACGGAACTAGCGGGAATCGCGAACACCGGGGAGCTGTTTTTT
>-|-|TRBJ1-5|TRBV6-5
CASSPGRDQPQHF
TGTGCCAGCAGCCCCGGGCGGGATCAGCCCCAGCATTTT
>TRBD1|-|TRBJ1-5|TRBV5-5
CASSPLYRDRVNNQPQHF
TGTGCCAGCAGCCCTCTTTACCGGGACAGGGTAAACAATCAGCCCCAGCATTTT
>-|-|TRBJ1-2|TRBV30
CAWTGGYGYTF
TGTGCCTGGACGGGGGGGTATGGCTACACCTTC
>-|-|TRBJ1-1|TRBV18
CASSESMTGSSEAFF
TGTGCCAGCTCAGAAAGCATGACAGGTTCGAGTGAAGCTTTCTTT
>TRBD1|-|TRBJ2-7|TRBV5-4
CASSSGQGGYEQYF
TGTGCCAGCAGCTCAGGACAGGGAGGATACGAGCAGTACTTC
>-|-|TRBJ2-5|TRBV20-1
CSSLSGTQYF
TGCAGTTCGTTATCCGGGACCCAGTACTTC
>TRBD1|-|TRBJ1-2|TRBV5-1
CASSLDAGTGNYGYTF
TGCGCCAGCAGCTTGGATGCCGGGACAGGGAACTATGGCTACACCTTC
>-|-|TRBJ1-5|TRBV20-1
CSARSLQPQHF
TGCAGTGCTAGAAGCCTCCAGCCCCAGCATTTT
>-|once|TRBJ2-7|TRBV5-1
CASSLYGGESSYEQYF
TGCGCCAGCAGCTTGTACGGGGGTGAGAGTTCTTACGAGCAGTACTTC
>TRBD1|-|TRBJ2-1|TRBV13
CASSLQGQLSSYNEQFF
TGTGCCAGCAGCTTACAGGGACAGTTGAGCTCCTACAATGAGCAGTTCTTC
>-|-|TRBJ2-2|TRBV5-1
CASSLSQPGELFF
TGCGCCAGCAGCTTGTCACAACCCGGGGAGCTGTTTTTT
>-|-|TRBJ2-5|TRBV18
CASSLEKVETQYF
TGTGCCAGCTCCCTAGAGAAGGTAGAGACCCAGTACTTC
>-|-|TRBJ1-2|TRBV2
CASSEALRHQGYTF
TGTGCCAGCAGTGAAGCGCTTAGACACCAAGGCTACACCTTC
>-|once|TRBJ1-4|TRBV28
CASTGVNEKLFF
TGTGCCAGCACAGGGGTTAATGAAAAACTGTTTTTT
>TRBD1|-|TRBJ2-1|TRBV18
CASSRDRGPYNEQFF
TGTGCCAGCTCACGGGACAGGGGACCCTACAATGAGCAGTTCTTC
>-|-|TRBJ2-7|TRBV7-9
CASSVSRNSYEQYF
TGTGCCAGCAGCGTCTCTAGGAACTCCTACGAGCAGTACTTC
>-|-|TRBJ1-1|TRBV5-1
CASSSIGGSTEAFF
TGCGCCAGCAGCTCTATAGGGGGTAGCACTGAAGCTTTCTTT
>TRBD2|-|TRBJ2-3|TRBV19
CASTRLAGGLADTQYF
TGTGCCAGCACTAGACTAGCGGGAGGCCTGGCAGATACGCAGTATTTT
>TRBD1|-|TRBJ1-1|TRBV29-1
CSANRGGTEAFF
TGCAGCGCCAACAGGGGAGGCACTGAAGCTTTCTTT
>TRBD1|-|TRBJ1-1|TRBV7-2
CASSPGGGFTEAFF
TGTGCCAGCAGCCCAGGGGGCGGATTCACTGAAGCTTTCTTT
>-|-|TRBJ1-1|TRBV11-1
CASSPMDRLNTEAFF
TGTGCCAGCAGCCCGATGGACAGATTGAACACTGAAGCTTTCTTT
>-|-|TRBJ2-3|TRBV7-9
CASSLGTLATDTQYF
TGTGCCAGCAGCTTAGGTACCTTAGCCACAGATACGCAGTATTTT
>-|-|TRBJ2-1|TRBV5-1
CASSLSPWREAGNEQFF
TGCGCCAGCAGCCTATCCCCCTGGAGGGAGGCTGGCAATGAGCAGTTCTTC
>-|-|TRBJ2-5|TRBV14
CASSQVQGTQYF
TGTGCCAGCAGCCAAGTACAGGGGACCCAGTACTTC
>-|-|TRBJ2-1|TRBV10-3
CAISESGRGRHEQFF
TGTGCCATCAGTGAAAGTGGTCGAGGGAGGCATGAGCAGTTCTTC
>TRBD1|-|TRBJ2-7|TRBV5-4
CATARGTGLYEQYF
TGTGCCACCGCAAGAGGGACAGGACTCTACGAGCAGTACTTC
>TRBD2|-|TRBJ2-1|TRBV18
CASSQTGLAPSYNEQFF
TGTGCCAGCTCCCAAACCGGACTAGCGCCGTCCTACAATGAGCAGTTCTTC